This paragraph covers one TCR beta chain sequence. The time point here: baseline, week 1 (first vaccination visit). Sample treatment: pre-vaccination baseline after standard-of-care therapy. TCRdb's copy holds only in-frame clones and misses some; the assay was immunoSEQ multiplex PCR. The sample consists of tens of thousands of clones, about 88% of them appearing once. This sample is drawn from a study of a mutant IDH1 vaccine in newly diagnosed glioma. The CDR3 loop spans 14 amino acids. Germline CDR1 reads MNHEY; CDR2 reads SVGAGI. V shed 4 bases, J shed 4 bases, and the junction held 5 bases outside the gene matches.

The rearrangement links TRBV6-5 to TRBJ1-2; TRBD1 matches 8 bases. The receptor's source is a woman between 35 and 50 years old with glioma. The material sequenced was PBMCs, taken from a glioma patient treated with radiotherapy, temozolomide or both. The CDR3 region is CASSSDRASYGYTF. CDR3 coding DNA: TGTGCCAGCAGTTCGGACAGGGCCAGCTATGGCTACACCTTC.